A selection of T cell receptor beta chains follows, all from one sample in a study of blood T cell repertoires in COVID-19. Repertoires were generated with immunoSEQ multiplex PCR, while TCRdb's copy carries only in-frame clones and drops some. This table has over 100,000 clones, roughly 92% appearing once. Sequencing was performed on peripheral blood. Receptors originate from a woman in her fifties or sixties with COVID-19, enrolled during active disease. The CDR3 runs from the conserved cysteine through the conserved F or W. The D gene is left open where the match is weak. Rows give clone size only sometimes, using once, few, many, or a class for an expanded clone.

J: TRBJ1-2; V: TRBV2; D: .; size: .; CDR3: CASSEMSGYGYTF; DNA: TGTGCCAGCAGTGAAATGTCGGGCTATGGCTACACCTTC
J: TRBJ1-2; V: TRBV7-2; D: .; size: .; CDR3: CASSPSRFIYGYTF; DNA: TGTGCCAGCAGCCCTAGCAGGTTCATCTATGGCTACACCTTC
J: TRBJ2-7; V: TRBV11-2; D: .; size: .; CDR3: CASSLASEQYF; DNA: TGTGCCAGCAGCCTAGCATCCGAGCAGTACTTC
J: TRBJ2-7; V: TRBV20-1; D: .; size: .; CDR3: CSASRVGASNQQYF; DNA: TGCAGTGCTAGTCGGGTGGGGGCCAGCAACCAGCAGTACTTC
J: TRBJ2-2; V: TRBV29-1; D: .; size: .; CDR3: CSVQAGELFF; DNA: TGCAGCGTACAGGCCGGGGAGCTGTTTTTT
J: TRBJ1-5; V: TRBV3-1/TRBV3-2; D: .; size: .; CDR3: CASSQGPGHSNQPQHF; DNA: TGTGCCAGCAGCCAAGGGCCAGGGCACAGCAATCAGCCCCAGCATTTT
J: TRBJ1-2; V: TRBV3-1/TRBV3-2; D: TRBD1; size: .; CDR3: CASSQDQGAAGYTF; DNA: TGTGCCAGCAGCCAAGACCAGGGGGCGGCTGGCTACACCTTC
J: TRBJ2-3; V: TRBV3-1/TRBV3-2; D: TRBD2; size: .; CDR3: CASSKHRGDTDTQYF; DNA: TGTGCCAGCAGTAAACACCGGGGGGACACAGATACGCAGTATTTT
J: TRBJ2-3; V: TRBV11-2; D: TRBD2; size: .; CDR3: CASSLAGGSTDTQYF; DNA: TGTGCCAGCAGCTTAGCGGGGGGGAGCACAGATACGCAGTATTTT
J: TRBJ1-2; V: TRBV30; D: .; size: .; CDR3: CAWSVGGVDGYTF; DNA: TGTGCCTGGAGTGTAGGAGGGGTGGATGGCTACACCTTC
J: TRBJ2-2; V: TRBV11-3; D: .; size: once; CDR3: CASSPTGELFF; DNA: TGTGCCAGCAGTCCGACCGGGGAGCTGTTTTTT
J: TRBJ1-2; V: TRBV6-4; D: TRBD1; size: .; CDR3: CASSTGTGYGYTF; DNA: TGTGCCAGCAGTACCGGGACAGGGTATGGCTACACCTTC
J: TRBJ2-5; V: TRBV28; D: .; size: .; CDR3: CASSFRETQYF; DNA: TGTGCCAGCAGTTTTCGAGAGACCCAGTACTTC
J: TRBJ1-6; V: TRBV30; D: TRBD1; size: .; CDR3: CAWRAGQRYSPLHF; DNA: TGTGCCTGGAGGGCGGGACAGCGTTATTCACCCCTCCACTTT
J: TRBJ1-2; V: TRBV5-1; D: .; size: .; CDR3: CASSLVDTAYGYTF; DNA: TGCGCCAGCAGCTTGGTAGACACGGCCTATGGCTACACCTTC
J: TRBJ1-1; V: TRBV3-1/TRBV3-2; D: .; size: .; CDR3: CASSQEYRYTEAFF; DNA: TGTGCCAGCAGCCAAGAGTACCGGTACACTGAAGCTTTCTTT
J: TRBJ2-1; V: TRBV3-1/TRBV3-2; D: TRBD2; size: .; CDR3: CASTFSRGGLGNEQFF; DNA: TGTGCCAGCACCTTCTCTCGGGGGGGCCTCGGAAATGAGCAGTTCTTC
J: TRBJ1-2; V: TRBV5-4; D: .; size: .; CDR3: CASSLEHPRDHGYTF; DNA: TGTGCCAGCAGCTTGGAACACCCTCGGGATCATGGCTACACCTTC
J: TRBJ1-5; V: TRBV6-6; D: .; size: .; CDR3: CASSYSSEGNQPQHF; DNA: TGTGCCAGCAGTTACTCGAGTGAGGGCAATCAGCCCCAGCATTTT
J: TRBJ1-4; V: TRBV10-3; D: TRBD1; size: .; CDR3: CAISAGQGRKLFF; DNA: TGTGCCATCAGTGCGGGACAGGGCAGGAAACTGTTTTTT